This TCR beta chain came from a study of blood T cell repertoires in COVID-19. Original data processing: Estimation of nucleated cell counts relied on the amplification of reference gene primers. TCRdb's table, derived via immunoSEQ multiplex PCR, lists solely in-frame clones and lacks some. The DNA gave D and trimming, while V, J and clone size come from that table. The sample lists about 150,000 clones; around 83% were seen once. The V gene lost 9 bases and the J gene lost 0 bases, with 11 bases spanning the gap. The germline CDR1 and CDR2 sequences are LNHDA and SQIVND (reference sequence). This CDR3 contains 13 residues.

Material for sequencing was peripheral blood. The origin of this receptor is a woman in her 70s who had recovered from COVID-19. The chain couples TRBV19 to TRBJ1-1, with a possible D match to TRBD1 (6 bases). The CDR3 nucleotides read TGTGCCAGCTCGACAGGATTGAACACTGAAGCTTTCTTT. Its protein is CASSTGLNTEAFF.